This TCR beta chain was recovered during a study of T cell clonality in common variable immunodeficiency. Patients had low serum IgG, IgA and/or IgM and specific antibody deficiency. Blood came from CVID subjects not ill and not taking immunomodulatory or immunosuppressive medication. Blood samples were heparinized, about 4.5 to 8.5 ml per donor. Findings and caveats of the study: In common variable immunodeficiency, TCR beta chains reportedly carried fewer deletions and N-nucleotide insertions.

Produced via immunoSEQ multiplex PCR; TCRdb's table is partial and in-frame only. Observed in the sample are over 15,000 clones, none of them singletons. On this clone: Its antigen is not identified.

This receptor was obtained from a human donor with common variable immunodeficiency. The sample taken for sequencing was peripheral blood mononuclear cells.

The CDR3 here is CASSLARGTEAFF. The covered CDR3 bases are TGTGCCAGTAGCCTCGCAAGGGGCACTGAA. The chain recombines TRBV19 with TRBJ1-1, with a weak D call TRBD1 (5 bases). The sequence runs out 3 residues before the end of the CDR3; the remainder is reconstructed from the germline J gene. CDR1 and CDR2 (germline): LNHDA, SQIVND (reference sequence). This CDR3 spans 13 amino acids. V lost 6 bases to trimming and J lost 4 bases, with 12 bases between them.